One T cell receptor (beta chain) is described in this entry. The table lists this clone with a few counts. What this receptor recognizes is not known. No quality values exist for individual bases; no much larger clone is one base distant. The CDR3 regions of human TCRbeta chains were analyzed by immunosequencing. The study's processing was this. Repertoire TCRs were checked for matches against a reference library of SARS-CoV-2-specific TCRs that had been generated using the MIRA antigen-specificity platform. Breadth was defined as the fraction of unique TCRs that were SARS-CoV-2-associated. Depth was defined as the fraction of total T cells that were SARS-CoV-2-associated. Each spike-specific TCR was assigned to its reactive spike region and to a CD4 or CD8 class using the MIRA data. Log10-transformed breadth and depth values were compared by one-way ANOVA with Sidak's multiple comparisons tests. This is the immuneACCESS table as TCRdb keeps it, with only in-frame sequences that have V and J called. A part of the clones is gone; compared with another copy, unresolved V genes explain less than half, and the rest is unexplained. V, J and clone size are taken as reported in that table, and D and trimming were inferred from the DNA itself. A total of more than 80,000 clones appear in this sample, 88% of them only once. Of the sample, approximately 10% is held by the ten largest clones.

The germline V gene (reference sequence) yields LNHDA for CDR1 and SQIVND for CDR2. The junction shows trimming of 5 bases on V and 3 bases on J, plus 10 bases between the germline ends. From cysteine to phenylalanine, the CDR3 is 13 amino acids long. Here the CDR3 DNA is all that survives: 39 bases in frame from base 1. This sample was taken from a study of T cell responses to AZD1222 COVID-19 vaccine (dated by TCRdb to the early 2020s). In the study overall: A total of around 240 trial participants underwent TCR sequencing, of whom nearly 210 had received two doses of AZD1222 and some 25 had received two doses of the MenACWY control vaccine. Enrollment into the trials was organized by age into subgroups of 18-55, 56-69 and 70-plus years, and those subgroups contained roughly 150, 30 and 60 TCR-sequenced participants, respectively.

What the work shows at the level of the full study, not this receptor alone: A significant rise in spike-specific TCR breadth and depth was observed after two AZD1222 doses relative to day 0 and relative to MenACWY recipients. Vaccine-associated CD4 TCRs spanned the whole spike protein, with dominant responses in regions 160-218 and 743-854. Most participants were white British and females outnumbered males, and the authors suggested that clonal diversity may have been underestimated. Because no day 14 peak-response samples were available, repertoires were characterized only after the peak T cell response. Reportedly, close to half of the unique spike-specific TCRs recognized epitopes lying outside the regions that are mutated in the B.1.351 and B.1.1.7 variants. Conclusions about previously exposed vaccinees are limited because only six or seven AZD1222 recipients were SARS-CoV-2 seropositive at baseline. The 56-69-year group was small, and its depth increase did not reach significance, likely because of low power.

The time point label here, explained by the study, means: baseline before first vaccination. The treatment or condition label of this sample denotes: meningococcal conjugate vaccine given as trial control. Samples from vaccinated people were obtained from the UK trials COV001 and COV002, which included a single-blind randomized controlled phase 2/3 trial of AZD1222 (ChAdOx1 nCoV-19) in healthy adults. For TCRbeta chain sequencing, PBMC samples were collected from trial participants at day 0 and at day 28 after the second dose. The V and J genes are TRBV19 and TRBJ1-2; confidence is insufficient to name the D gene. This specimen was peripheral blood, taken on day 0 of MenACWY control vaccination. This clonotype originated in an adult in good health. The bases are TGTGCCAGTAGTTTTGAACAGCACTATGGCTACACCTTC. It codes for CASSFEQHYGYTF.